Shown below are 30 T cell receptor beta chains from a single sample sequenced in a study of T-cell memory formation after mild COVID-19. TCRdb ran MiXCR on the 5' RACE reads and lists one entry per CDR3 protein. The sample includes around 530,000 distinct CDR3 sequences, roughly a fifth of them seen just once. The sequenced sample was PBMCs or a T cell subset sorted from them (not recorded which). These TCRs come from an adult woman who had mild COVID-19 (a few samples of this study predate the infection). Cell type and time point are not known.

The chain joins TRBV29-1 to TRBJ2-3; unclear D gene. Germline V gene lookup returns CDR1 SQVTM and CDR2 ANQGSEA. Trimming removed 7 bases from V and 5 bases from J, with 10 bases in between. The CDR3 has 11 residues. The CDR3 region has the DNA TGCAGCGGGCAGTTGAAAGATACGCAGTATTTT. This encodes CSGQLKDTQYF.

This chain links TRBV14 with TRBJ2-7; possibly TRBD1 for D (5 bases). The V gene's germline CDR1 is SGHDN and CDR2 FVKESK. V was trimmed by 0 bases and J by 1 base, leaving 13 bases between them. The CDR3 contains 16 residues. The CDR3 protein is CASSQDGQGPSYEQYF. DNA of the CDR3: TGTGCCAGCAGCCAAGATGGCCAGGGCCCATCCTACGAGCAGTACTTC. The full variable domain, its missing parts supplied by reference TRBV14 and TRBJ2-7, is EAGVTQFPSHSVIEKGQTVTLRCDPISGHDNLYWYRRVMGKEIKFLLHFVKESKQDESGMPNNRFLAERTGGTYSTLKVQPAELEDSGVYFCASSQDGQGPSYEQYFGPGTRLTVT.

V and J are TRBV5-1 and TRBJ2-1; the D gene is possibly TRBD1 (6 bases). Between the trimmed V and J ends, which lost 6 bases and 1 base, there was a span of 17 bases. Germline-derived CDR1 and CDR2 are SGHRS and YFSETQ. CDR3 size: 16 residues. CDR3 sequence reads: CASNSRGQISYNEQFF. CDR3 DNA sequence: TGCGCCAGCAATTCCCGGGGACAAATATCCTACAATGAGCAGTTCTTC.

This clonotype came up a few times. The J gene is TRBJ1-3, the V gene TRBV13; D unresolved. CDR3 length equals 14 residues. Trimming took off 0 bases at V and 4 bases at J, with 7 bases between the two ends. Germline loops: CDR1 PRHDT, CDR2 FYEKMQ (reference sequence). The CDR3 DNA reads as TGTGCCAGCAGCTTAGGGCAGCTCGGAAACACCATATATTTT. Its translation is CASSLGQLGNTIYF.

The rearrangement uses TRBV6-6 and TRBJ2-2, with TRBD2 matching 13 bases. Unmatched junction bases numbered 6, after V lost 0 bases and J lost 5 bases. The CDR3 runs 18 residues. Germline loops: CDR1 MNHNY, CDR2 SVGAGI (reference sequence). In nucleotides, the CDR3 is TGTGCCAGCAGTTACTCGGCGGGACTAGCGGGATCTACCGGGGAGCTGTTTTTT. It codes for CASSYSAGLAGSTGELFF.

The chain employs TRBV25-1 and TRBJ2-5, with no clear D. This CDR3 comprises 11 residues. Germline loops: CDR1 MGHDK, CDR2 SYGVNS. V lost 5 bases and J 5 bases, leaving 6 bases between the germline ends. The CDR3 loop reads CASSRMETQYF. The CDR3 nucleotides are TGTGCCAGCAGTAGAATGGAGACCCAGTACTTC. Supplemented by reference TRBV25-1 and TRBJ2-5, the full variable domain reads EADIYQTPRYLVIGTGKKITLECSQTMGHDKMYWYQQDPGMELHLIHYSYGVNSTEKGDLSSESTVSRIRTEHFPLTLESARPSHTSQYLCASSRMETQYFGPGTRLLVL.

The chain couples TRBV9 to TRBJ1-1, with 9 bases matching TRBD1. The V and J ends lost 3 bases and 2 bases, in that order; junction bases with no gene match: 5. The germline V gene encodes CDR1 SGDLS and CDR2 YYNGEE. The CDR3 contains 15 residues. The CDR3: CASSGGDRVNTEAFF. CDR3 nucleotide sequence: TGTGCCAGCAGCGGGGGGGACAGGGTTAACACTGAAGCTTTCTTT.

The chain links TRBV24-1 to TRBJ2-1, with 9 bases lining up with TRBD2. CDR1 and CDR2 from the germline V gene are KGHDR and SFDVKD. The CDR3 runs to 17 residues. Losses at the gene ends were 1 base for V and 6 bases for J; bases not matched to a gene: 9. CDR3 coding DNA: TGTGCCACCAGTGATTTTCGGGGCGGGAGGGCTGGCAATGAGCAGTTCTTC. Protein product: CATSDFRGGRAGNEQFF.

This clonotype was counted between two and nine times. The chain has TRBV24-1 and TRBJ2-1; TRBD1 agrees at 7 bases. The CDR3 extends over 15 amino acids. The J segment lost 6 bases and the V segment lost 4 bases, leaving 8 bases of the junction unmatched. Germline loops: CDR1 KGHDR, CDR2 SFDVKD. CDR3 loop: CATSDRDSYSNEQFF. The DNA for the CDR3 is TGTGCCACCAGTGACCGGGACAGCTATAGCAATGAGCAGTTCTTC.

The chain employs TRBV27 and TRBJ2-7; a possible D gene is TRBD2 (6 bases). CDR3 length equals 15 residues. V lost 5 bases, J lost 6 bases, and 20 bases lay in between. The germline V gene encodes CDR1 MNHEY and CDR2 SMNVEV (reference sequence). CDR3 nucleotide sequence: TGTGCCAGCAGTGCCTACTCCGGGGGATCTCGCGAGCAGTACTTC. This gives the protein CASSAYSGGSREQYF.

The V call is TRBV27, the J call TRBJ2-7; D assignment may be TRBD1 or TRBD2 (6 bases each). The CDR3 is made up of 15 amino acids. The germline gives CDR1 MNHEY, CDR2 SMNVEV (reference sequence). V dropped 5 bases and J dropped 9 bases, with 23 bases sitting between them. The CDR3 region is CASSPSTGAMKRQYF. CDR3 in DNA: TGTGCCAGCAGTCCATCTACGGGGGCGATGAAGAGGCAGTACTTC.

The DNA of the CDR3 is TGTGCCAGCAGCTATCTCAATTCTGACACTGAAGCTTTCTTT. Its translation is CASSYLNSDTEAFF. The rearrangement joins TRBV7-9 to TRBJ1-1, with no clear D. Germline assignment: CDR1 SEHNR and CDR2 FQNEAQ (reference sequence). The CDR3 is 14 residues long. Trimming removed 4 bases at V and 3 bases at J, with 12 bases between.

CDR3 sequence: CASSPGWGSPLHF. The CDR3 DNA follows: TGTGCCAGCAGCCCCGGTTGGGGATCACCCCTCCACTTT. The rearrangement uses TRBV7-2 and TRBJ1-6; D not certain. Per the germline V gene, CDR1 is SGHTA and CDR2 is FQGNSA. This CDR3 is 13 amino acids long. The V and J ends lost 5 bases and 10 bases respectively, with 12 bases between them.

The chain uses TRBV24-1 and TRBJ2-3, with 11 bases fitting TRBD2. Looked up from germline, CDR1 is KGHDR and CDR2 is SFDVKD. V shed 5 bases, J shed 7 bases, and the junction held 4 bases outside the gene matches. The CDR3 sequence is 14 residues long. CDR3 amino acids: CATSGLAGGYTQYF. Here the CDR3 DNA reads TGTGCCACCAGTGGTCTAGCGGGAGGATATACGCAGTATTTT.

The rearrangement joins TRBV4-1 to TRBJ2-3; 11 nucleotides agree with TRBD2. The CDR3 totals 15 residues. CDR1 is MGHRA, CDR2 YSYEKL, per germline. Losses at the gene ends were 4 bases for V and 4 bases for J; bases not matched to a gene: 4. The DNA of the CDR3 is TGCGCCAGCAGCCCGGGACTAGCGGCGCCAGATACGCAGTATTTT. Encoded protein: CASSPGLAAPDTQYF.

This clonotype was counted between two and nine times. The chain has TRBV7-2 and TRBJ1-5; D is perhaps TRBD1 (6 bases). The CDR3 sequence is 14 residues long. Germline CDR1 SGHTA, CDR2 FQGNSA. V lost 1 base and J 4 bases, leaving 8 bases between the germline ends. This chain's CDR3 is CASSLVGQNQPQHF. In DNA, the CDR3 is TGTGCCAGCAGCTTAGTTGGACAGAATCAGCCCCAGCATTTT.

This clonotype has only a few counts. J is TRBJ1-2 and V is TRBV20-1; D might be TRBD1 (5 bases). This CDR3 spans 12 amino acids. V shed 7 bases and J shed 4 bases, with 13 bases lying between them. CDR1 and CDR2 from the germline V gene are DFQATT and SNEGSKA (reference sequence). The CDR3 spells CSVTTDLYGYTF. CDR3 coding DNA: TGCAGTGTTACGACAGACCTCTATGGCTACACCTTC.

V and J are TRBV15 and TRBJ2-1; maybe TRBD2 (6 bases). CDR1 and CDR2 from the germline V gene are LNHNV and YYDKDF (reference sequence). V was shortened by 6 bases and J by 7 bases, with 13 bases between the two germline ends. The CDR3 is 13 amino acids. CDR3 in DNA: TGTGCCACCAGAGGTAAAGGAGGGAATGAGCAGTTCTTC. It yields the protein CATRGKGGNEQFF.

This clonotype has more than one count but fewer than ten. This chain connects TRBV7-7 to TRBJ2-2; 7 nucleotides line up with TRBD2. Germline CDR1 and CDR2: SSHAT and FNYEAQ (reference sequence). There are 15 residues in the CDR3. V shed 5 bases, J shed 6 bases, and the junction held 9 bases outside the gene matches. The CDR3 nucleotides read TGTGCCAGCAGCGATCTACTAGCGTTACCCGGGGAGCTGTTTTTT. This encodes CASSDLLALPGELFF.

The gene calls are TRBV30 and TRBJ2-1; D not resolved. Looked up from germline, CDR1 is GTSNPN and CDR2 is SVGIG (reference sequence). The V gene lost 0 bases and the J gene lost 8 bases, with 2 bases spanning the gap. The CDR3 totals 10 residues. The CDR3 DNA reads as TGTGCCTGGAGTGTATATGAGCAGTTCTTC. Its protein is CAWSVYEQFF. Variable domain in full (rest from reference TRBV30 and TRBJ2-1): SQTIHQWPATLVQPVGSPLSLECTVEGTSNPNLYWYRQAAGRGLQLLFYSVGIGQISSEVPQNLSASRPQDRQFILSSKKLLLSDSGFYLCAWSVYEQFFGPGTRLTVL.

Note on this clonotype: Since a much larger clone is just one base distant, this may be a read error. The chain is built from TRBV7-2 and TRBJ1-5; D unclear. The CDR3 sequence is 13 residues long. The germline V gene encodes CDR1 SGHTA and CDR2 FQGNSA. The CDR3 reads CDSSRELNQPQHF. CDR3 nucleotide sequence: TGTGACAGCAGTAGAGAGCTCAATCAGCCCCAGCATTTT.

This clonotype has at least ten counts. The chain recombines TRBV20-1 with TRBJ2-7; 10 bases map to TRBD2. From germline, CDR1 is DFQATT and CDR2 SNEGSKA (reference sequence). J gave up 6 bases and V 0 bases, and 8 bases lay outside the gene matches. The CDR3 is 15 amino acids. CDR3 coding DNA: TGCAGTGCTAGAGACTACCTAGCGGGAGTCGGCGAGCAGTACTTC. It codes for CSARDYLAGVGEQYF.

In its sample, this clonotype was seen a few times. The V gene is TRBV25-1, the J gene TRBJ2-5, with D unclear. Germline loops: CDR1 MGHDK, CDR2 SYGVNS. V shed 3 bases and J shed 10 bases, with 24 bases lying between them. The length of the CDR3 is 16 residues. As DNA, the CDR3 is TGTGCCAGCAGTGACTACGCCACTAAAAAAGGACGAATCCAGTACTTC. Protein sequence: CASSDYATKKGRIQYF.

The chain recombines TRBV7-3 with TRBJ2-1; the D gene could be TRBD1 or TRBD2 (5 bases each). The germline V gene has CDR1 SGHTA and CDR2 FQGTGA. Trimming took off 3 bases at V and 9 bases at J, with 6 bases between the two ends. This CDR3 has 11 amino acids. The CDR3 sequence is CASSFGTEQFF. CDR3 sequence (DNA): TGTGCCAGCAGCTTCGGGACTGAGCAGTTCTTC.

This clonotype has only a few counts. The chain couples TRBV30 to TRBJ2-3; no definite D call. V dropped 2 bases and J dropped 7 bases, with 13 bases sitting between them. Germline loops: CDR1 GTSNPN, CDR2 SVGIG (reference sequence). The CDR3 runs 13 residues. CDR3: CAWSPTLRNTQYF. CDR3 nucleotide sequence: TGTGCCTGGAGTCCAACCTTGAGAAATACGCAGTATTTT.

The V call is TRBV5-1, the J call TRBJ2-5; weak D call: TRBD2 (6 bases). The CDR3 contains 16 residues. Trimming shortened V by 0 bases and J by 4 bases, and 16 bases separated the two germline ends. Germline V gives CDR1 SGHRS, CDR2 YFSETQ. DNA of the CDR3: TGCGCCAGCAGCTTGGCGCCGGGACTGCCCCCAGAGACCCAGTACTTC. Protein sequence: CASSLAPGLPPETQYF. The full variable domain, its missing parts supplied by reference TRBV5-1 and TRBJ2-5, is KAGVTQTPRYLIKTRGQQVTLSCSPISGHRSVSWYQQTPGQGLQFLFEYFSETQRNKGNFPGRFSGRQFSNSRSEMNVSTLELGDSALYLCASSLAPGLPPETQYFGPGTRLLVL.

This clonotype was seen a handful of times. The chain couples TRBV5-1 to TRBJ2-1; 10 positions match TRBD1. Germline CDR1 reads SGHRS; CDR2 reads YFSETQ. V shed 3 bases and J 6 bases; nucleotides not matched to a gene: 6. The CDR3 length is 15 residues. The CDR3 sequence is CASSWGDRGFNEQFF. The CDR3 DNA follows: TGCGCCAGCAGCTGGGGGGACAGGGGTTTCAATGAGCAGTTCTTC.

Only a few counts were recorded for this clonotype. The chain combines TRBV7-3 with TRBJ2-1, with D perhaps matching TRBD1 (5 bases). Looked up from germline, CDR1 is SGHTA and CDR2 is FQGTGA. This CDR3 is built from 13 residues. V shed 2 bases and J shed 7 bases, with 9 bases lying between them. The DNA for the CDR3 is TGTGCCAGCAGCTTAGGGTCAGGGAATGAGCAGTTCTTC. Protein: CASSLGSGNEQFF.

In its sample, this clonotype was seen a few times. This rearrangement joins TRBV7-6 to TRBJ2-3; tentatively, D is TRBD2 (5 bases). Germline CDR1 reads SGHVS; CDR2 reads FNYEAQ. Trimming pared 9 bases from V and 1 base from J, leaving 14 bases between. The CDR3 spans 14 residues. DNA for the CDR3: TGTGCCAGTAGCGTGGGCCACGGCACAGATACGCAGTATTTT. Its protein is CASSVGHGTDTQYF.

The sample holds a few counts of this clonotype. The chain joins TRBV24-1 to TRBJ2-3, with 7 bases that match TRBD1. Germline-derived CDR1 and CDR2 are KGHDR and SFDVKD. With 5 bases clipped from V and 6 bases from J, the junction kept 10 bases outside the gene matches. CDR3 length: 15 amino acids. The CDR3, as DNA: TGTGCCACCAGTGCTTGGGACAGATCACGGGATACGCAGTATTTT. Protein: CATSAWDRSRDTQYF.